These 17 T cell receptor beta chains were all obtained from the same sample, sequenced in a study of cytomegalovirus exposure and HLA in healthy donors. Amplification used 60 Vbeta primers and 13 Jbeta primers. Data came from immunoSEQ multiplex PCR; TCRdb stores just in-frame clones and leaves some out. The sample contains about 160,000 clones, approximately 81% of which appear only once. The source material was PBMCs. The receptors here all came from a man younger than 35 in good health and CMV-seropositive.

This chain uses TRBV11-2 with TRBJ2-1, with TRBD1 matching over 10 bases. The V gene's germline CDR1 is SGHAT and CDR2 FQNNGV. Trimming cost V 1 base and J 2 bases; bases outside gene matches: 2. The CDR3 loop spans 16 amino acids. The CDR3 DNA reads TGTGCCAGCAGCTTAGTCGGGACAGGGGCCTACAATGAGCAGTTCTTC. Amino acids: CASSLVGTGAYNEQFF. Looking up the rest from reference TRBV11-2 and TRBJ2-1 gives the full variable domain: EAGVAQSPRYKIIEKRQSVAFWCNPISGHATLYWYQQILGQGPKLLIQFQNNGVVDDSQLPKDRFSAERLKGVDSTLKIQPAKLEDSAVYLCASSLVGTGAYNEQFFGPGTRLTVL.

The gene calls are TRBV4-3 and TRBJ2-5, with TRBD2 matching over 11 bases. The V gene's germline CDR1 is LGHNA and CDR2 YSLEER. The CDR3 totals 16 residues. The J segment lost 2 bases and the V segment lost 0 bases, leaving 2 bases of the junction unmatched. CDR3 bases: TGCGCCAGCAGCCAAGAGGGGACTAGCGGACAAGAGACCCAGTACTTC. This codes for CASSQEGTSGQETQYF.

V usage is TRBV18 and J usage is TRBJ2-7; 10 bases match TRBD2. CDR3 length equals 16 residues. With 6 bases clipped from V and 0 bases from J, the junction kept 8 bases outside the gene matches. Germline V gene sequence: CDR1 KGHSH, CDR2 LQKENI. CDR3 nucleotides: TGTGCCAGCTCTCTTAAGCGGGGGGGCGTCTCCTACGAGCAGTACTTC. It translates to CASSLKRGGVSYEQYF.

The chain is built from TRBV13 and TRBJ1-1; 11 bases are shared with TRBD1. V gave up 1 base and J gave up 6 bases; unmatched junction bases: 1. The CDR3 has 14 residues. Germline lookup yields CDR1 PRHDT and CDR2 FYEKMQ (reference sequence). The CDR3 nucleotides read TGTGCCAGCAGCTTAGAGGGACAGGGGGCTGAAGCTTTCTTT. It encodes CASSLEGQGAEAFF. Complete variable domain (other parts from reference TRBV13 and TRBJ1-1): AAGVIQSPRHLIKEKRETATLKCYPIPRHDTVYWYQQGPGQDPQFLISFYEKMQSDKGSIPDRFSAQQFSDYHSELNMSSLELGDSALYFCASSLEGQGAEAFFGQGTRLTVV.

The V gene is TRBV7-2, the J gene TRBJ2-1, with D perhaps matching TRBD2 (6 bases). Trimming removed 1 base from V and 0 bases from J, with 10 bases in between. From germline, CDR1 is SGHTA and CDR2 FQGNSA. This CDR3 has 16 residues. CDR3 in amino acids: CASSLVGGYSYNEQFF. The CDR3 region has the DNA TGTGCCAGCAGCTTAGTTGGGGGGTACTCCTACAATGAGCAGTTCTTC.

The gene calls are TRBV18 and TRBJ1-3, with D possibly being TRBD1 (6 bases). The CDR3 runs to 15 residues. The germline V gene encodes CDR1 KGHSH and CDR2 LQKENI. The V and J ends lost 6 bases and 0 bases respectively, with 12 bases between them. Here the CDR3 reads CASSPGQISGNTIYF. The CDR3 nucleotides read TGTGCCAGCTCCCCGGGACAAATCTCTGGAAACACCATATATTTT. The variable domain in full, completed from reference TRBV18 and TRBJ1-3, reads NAGVMQNPRHLVRRRGQEARLRCSPMKGHSHVYWYRQLPEEGLKFMVYLQKENIIDESGMPKERFSAEFPKEGPSILRIQQVVRGDSAAYFCASSPGQISGNTIYFGEGSWLTVV.

The CDR3 DNA sequence: TGTGCCAGCAGCTTAGTTTCTGGAGCGCGCGGCTACACCTTC. This translates into CASSLVSGARGYTF. The rearrangement uses TRBV11-1 and TRBJ1-2; D remains ambiguous. With 1 base removed from V and 8 bases from J, the gap between germline ends came to 14 bases. CDR1 SGHAT and CDR2 FQDESV come from the germline V gene (reference sequence). The CDR3 is 14 amino acids. The complete variable domain, with remaining parts taken from reference TRBV11-1 and TRBJ1-2, reads EAEVAQSPRYKITEKSQAVAFWCDPISGHATLYWYRQILGQGPELLVQFQDESVVDDSQLPKDRFSAERLKGVDSTLKIQPAELGDSAMYLCASSLVSGARGYTFGSGTRLTVV.

This chain uses TRBV5-6 with TRBJ1-1, with D tentatively TRBD1 (5 bases). V was clipped by 4 bases and J by 11 bases, with 18 bases between them. The CDR3 is 13 amino acids. The V gene's germline CDR1 is SGHDT and CDR2 YYEEEE. CDR3 residues: CASSTGTVSEAFF. DNA for the CDR3: TGTGCCAGCAGCACAGGAACAGTCTCGGAGGCTTTCTTT.

The V call is TRBV6-1, the J call TRBJ2-7, with D unclear. Germline CDR1 is MNHNS and CDR2 is SASEGT. The CDR3 has 15 amino acids. V was cut by 4 bases and J by 0 bases, with 13 bases left in between. The CDR3 loop reads CASSVRSGSSYEQYF. The CDR3 DNA sequence: TGTGCCAGCAGTGTTAGGTCAGGCAGCTCCTACGAGCAGTACTTC.

This clone is a singleton in its sample. V gene TRBV19 combines with J gene TRBJ2-5, with D possibly being TRBD1 (5 bases). V lost 4 bases and J 1 base, leaving 7 bases between the germline ends. The CDR3 extends over 13 amino acids. Looked up from germline, CDR1 is LNHDA and CDR2 is SQIVND (reference sequence). Here the CDR3 DNA reads TGTGCCAGTAGTAAGGGGATCCAAGAGACCCAGTACTTC. As protein: CASSKGIQETQYF. The complete variable domain, with remaining parts taken from reference TRBV19 and TRBJ2-5, reads DGGITQSPKYLFRKEGQNVTLSCEQNLNHDAMYWYRQDPGQGLRLIYYSQIVNDFQKGDIAEGYSVSREKKESFPLTVTSAQKNPTAFYLCASSKGIQETQYFGPGTRLLVL.

The J gene is TRBJ1-1, the V gene TRBV5-4; 11 bases map to TRBD1. Per the germline V gene, CDR1 is SGHNT and CDR2 is YYREEE (reference sequence). The CDR3 is 14 residues long. V dropped 5 bases and J dropped 4; count of bases not matched to a gene: 4. The CDR3: CASSWDRGSTEAFF. Here the CDR3 DNA reads TGTGCCAGCAGTTGGGACAGGGGGTCCACTGAAGCTTTCTTT.

The J gene is TRBJ1-2, the V gene TRBV2, with 9 positions matching TRBD1. CDR1 is SNHLY, CDR2 FYNNEI, per germline. The CDR3 is 15 amino acids. Trimming cost V 7 bases and J 0 bases; bases outside gene matches: 6. For the CDR3, the DNA is TGTGCCAGCACCCTGGACAGGGGACCTAACTATGGCTACACCTTC. Its translation: CASTLDRGPNYGYTF.

The V and J genes are TRBV6-5 and TRBJ1-2, with D unclear. Germline-derived CDR1 and CDR2 are MNHEY and SVGAGI. This CDR3 is built from 13 residues. Trimming removed 2 bases at V and 4 bases at J, with 8 bases between. The CDR3 spells CASSYTRGYGYTF. CDR3 sequence (DNA): TGTGCCAGCAGTTACACTCGAGGCTATGGCTACACCTTC.

The chain is built from TRBV12-5 and TRBJ1-4, with TRBD1 as a possible D gene (6 bases). V gave up 1 base and J gave up 5 bases, with 17 bases separating them. Germline loops: CDR1 LGHNT, CDR2 FRNRAP. The CDR3 length is 17 residues. The CDR3 coding sequence is TGTGCTAGTGGTTTGGCCCGGGGAGGGGGGATCAATGAAAAACTGTTTTTT. Translated, it gives CASGLARGGGINEKLFF. Complete variable domain (other parts from reference TRBV12-5 and TRBJ1-4): DARVTQTPRHKVTEMGQEVTMRCQPILGHNTVFWYRQTMMQGLELLAYFRNRAPLDDSGMPKDRFSAEMPDATLATLKIQPSEPRDSAVYFCASGLARGGGINEKLFFGSGTQLSVL.

The chain uses TRBV2 and TRBJ1-5, with 7 bases lining up with TRBD1. Unmatched junction bases numbered 8, after V lost 6 bases and J lost 3 bases. CDR1 and CDR2 from the germline V gene are SNHLY and FYNNEI. The CDR3 is made up of 15 amino acids. The CDR3 nucleotides are TGTGCCAGCAGCTCACGGGACAGCTACAATCAGCCCCAGCATTTT. Amino acids: CASSSRDSYNQPQHF.

This chain joins TRBV4-2 and TRBJ1-3; D remains unclear. This CDR3 comprises 17 residues. Germline V gene lookup returns CDR1 LGHNA and CDR2 YNFKEQ. Trimming shortened V by 0 bases and J by 0 bases, and 12 bases separated the two germline ends. CDR3 sequence: CASSQDRVGSSGNTIYF. The CDR3 nucleotides read TGTGCCAGCAGCCAAGATCGGGTAGGGAGCTCTGGAAACACCATATATTTT.

V is TRBV9 and J is TRBJ2-6, with D possibly TRBD2 on 5 matching bases. The germline V and J ends were trimmed by 2 bases and 3 bases, with 21 bases remaining between them. CDR1 and CDR2 from the germline V gene are SGDLS and YYNGEE. The CDR3 covers 19 residues. This CDR3 is CASSVSPRTEIGGANVLTF. DNA for the CDR3: TGTGCCAGCAGCGTCAGCCCCCGGACTGAAATAGGTGGGGCCAACGTCCTGACTTTC.